A selection of T cell receptor beta chains follows, all from one sample in a study of response to subunit inactivated influenza vaccine. In TCRdb, the RT-PCR reads were re-called with MiXCR into one record per CDR3 protein. The sample consists of more than 700,000 distinct CDR3 sequences, approximately 22% of them appearing once. The sequencing used PBMCs from blood, collected less than 6 days after vaccination. All receptors derive from a man in his forties or fifties who received an inactivated influenza vaccine. CDR3s include the opening cysteine and the closing phenylalanine or tryptophan. The D gene is left open where the match is weak. Only some rows state a clone size, as once, few, many or a class for expanded clones.

D,V,size,J,CDR3,DNA
TRBD1,TRBV6-1,NA,TRBJ1-4,CASSRQGLNEKLFF,TGTGCCAGCAGTCGACAGGGCCTTAATGAAAAACTGTTTTTT
TRBD2,TRBV15,NA,TRBJ2-5,CATSRFLAGEETQYF,TGTGCCACCAGCAGATTCTTAGCGGGAGAAGAGACCCAGTACTTC
NA,TRBV7-2,few,TRBJ2-7,CASSPSQGHYEQYF,TGTGCCAGCAGCCCCAGCCAAGGCCACTACGAGCAGTACTTC
NA,TRBV6-5,few,TRBJ2-1,CASSHLSGLLGYNEQFF,TGTGCCAGCAGTCACTTGTCGGGCCTATTAGGTTACAATGAGCAGTTCTTC
TRBD2,TRBV6-5,NA,TRBJ2-5,CASSYGVAGARETQYF,TGTGCCAGCAGTTACGGGGTAGCGGGAGCTCGGGAGACCCAGTACTTC
NA,TRBV6-5,few,TRBJ2-3,CASSYESVWDTQYF,TGTGCCAGCAGTTACGAGTCGGTGTGGGATACGCAGTATTTT
TRBD2,TRBV28,few,TRBJ2-5,CASSLSPSGLSQETQYF,TGTGCCAGCAGTTTATCTCCTAGCGGCCTCTCCCAAGAGACCCAGTACTTC
NA,TRBV20-1,few,TRBJ2-2,CSARSKNTGELFF,TGCAGTGCTAGATCGAAGAACACCGGGGAGCTGTTTTTT
NA,TRBV15,NA,TRBJ1-5,CATSREGRADSNQPQHF,TGTGCCACCAGCAGAGAAGGCAGAGCCGATAGCAATCAGCCCCAGCATTTT
TRBD1,TRBV4-1,NA,TRBJ1-6,CASSEGGASGYILPLHF,TGCGCCAGCAGCGAAGGGGGCGCCAGTGGCTATATACTCCCCCTCCACTTT
NA,TRBV20-1,few,TRBJ1-4,CSARGGAEKLFF,TGCAGTGCTAGAGGAGGGGCTGAAAAACTGTTTTTT
NA,TRBV23-1,NA,TRBJ2-7,CASSLTLRQDNTYEQYF,TGCGCCAGCAGTCTAACCCTCCGACAGGACAACACCTACGAGCAGTACTTC
TRBD1,TRBV7-3,many,TRBJ2-1,CASSSEPYRGRDEQFF,TGTGCCAGCAGCAGTGAGCCCTACAGGGGGCGCGATGAGCAGTTCTTC
TRBD1,TRBV10-3,NA,TRBJ2-7,CAIRTGAEQYF,TGTGCCATCCGGACAGGGGCCGAGCAGTACTTC
NA,TRBV6-5,many,TRBJ2-2,CASSYKGQSGELFF,TGTGCCAGCAGTTACAAGGGGCAGAGCGGGGAGCTGTTTTTT
NA,TRBV6-2/TRBV6-3,NA,TRBJ2-7,CASSYVDSSYEQYF,TGTGCCAGCAGTTACGTGGACAGCTCCTACGAGCAGTACTTC
TRBD1,TRBV7-8,few,TRBJ2-2,CASSIRQGITGELFF,TGTGCCAGCAGCATCCGACAGGGCATCACCGGGGAGCTGTTTTTT